The 32 T cell receptor beta chains given below trace back to one sample, sequenced in a study of vaccination effects on CD4 cells after COVID-19. Viral peptide pool expansion of antigen-specific CD4+ T cells preceded sequencing in the ViraFEST assay. Cells that had been cultured for roughly 9 days were the source of isolated CD4+ T cells. Libraries were prepared by immunoSEQ multiplex PCR; TCRdb keeps only in-frame clonotypes and omits some of them. There are 50,000 to 75,000 clones in the sample; around 81% occur only once, and roughly 2.7% lies in the top ten. No antigen has been assigned to these receptors. Source: CD4+ T cells from PBMCs cultured with HCoV-229E spike peptides, taken before COVID-19 vaccination. The receptors shown here come from a human donor who received a COVID-19 vaccine.

V is TRBV6-1 and J is TRBJ1-2, with TRBD1 matching over 9 bases. The CDR3 spans 14 residues. V lost 5 bases and J lost 14; bases outside the gene matches: 15. Germline loops: CDR1 MNHNS, CDR2 SASEGT. CDR3 in DNA: TGTGCCAGCAGTTCTAATCCCGGGACAGGGTCTTGGACCTTC. This sequence encodes CASSSNPGTGSWTF.

V gene TRBV30 combines with J gene TRBJ1-4, with no clear D. Trimming cost V 1 base and J 4 bases, with 7 bases left between them. The germline CDR1 and CDR2 sequences are GTSNPN and SVGIG (reference sequence). The CDR3 covers 13 residues. For the CDR3, the DNA is TGTGCCTGGAGTGGTCAGCTTAATGAAAAACTGTTTTTT. Protein: CAWSGQLNEKLFF.

The chain uses TRBV19 and TRBJ2-1; 12 positions agree with TRBD2. CDR1 is LNHDA and CDR2 is SQIVND in the germline V gene (reference sequence). The CDR3 loop spans 17 amino acids. Losses at the gene ends were 3 bases for V and 6 bases for J; bases not matched to a gene: 9. In DNA form, the CDR3 reads TGTGCCAGTAGTATTGCTAGCGGGGGGGCTTGGGCCAATGAGCAGTTCTTC. This gives the protein CASSIASGGAWANEQFF.

The CDR3 region is CASRKDRVDGYTF. The CDR3 nucleotides are TGTGCCAGCAGGAAGGACAGGGTCGATGGCTACACCTTC. The chain is built from TRBV6-5 and TRBJ1-2; TRBD1 aligns across 8 bases. J gave up 6 bases and V 6 bases, and 6 bases lay outside the gene matches. There are 13 residues in the CDR3. CDR1 and CDR2 (germline): MNHEY, SVGAGI.

The chain uses TRBV6-1 and TRBJ1-1; no definite D call. The CDR3 covers 16 residues. CDR1 MNHNS and CDR2 SASEGT come from the germline V gene. V was cut by 1 base and J by 1 base, with 13 bases left in between. The CDR3 DNA is TGTGCCAGCAGTGAAGGGGAGGGCAGGTCGAACACTGAAGCTTTCTTT. Its translation is CASSEGEGRSNTEAFF.

The chain joins TRBV27 to TRBJ1-2; 7 bases map to TRBD1. CDR3 length: 13 residues. The germline V gene encodes CDR1 MNHEY and CDR2 SMNVEV (reference sequence). Trimming cost V 6 bases and J 8 bases; bases outside gene matches: 9. The CDR3 reads CASRGQAPAGYTF. The CDR3 nucleotides are TGTGCCAGCAGAGGACAGGCCCCGGCGGGCTACACCTTC.

J is TRBJ1-4 and V is TRBV7-2, with a possible D match to TRBD1 (5 bases). V gave up 1 base and J gave up 6 bases, with 9 bases separating them. This CDR3 contains 14 residues. Germline-derived CDR1 and CDR2 are SGHTA and FQGNSA. Here the CDR3 reads CASSLGGGYEKLFF. The CDR3 bases are TGTGCCAGCAGCTTAGGGGGGGGATATGAAAAACTGTTTTTT.

The chain joins TRBV5-1 to TRBJ2-2, with a tentative D call TRBD1 (6 bases). Germline V gene data show CDR1 as SGHRS and CDR2 as YFSETQ. The length of the CDR3 is 16 residues. The V gene lost 3 bases and the J gene lost 2 bases, with 14 bases spanning the gap. In DNA, the CDR3 is TGCGCCAGCAGCTCCCCCGGGACATCCAACACCGGGGAGCTGTTTTTT. Its translation is CASSSPGTSNTGELFF.

Only one count was recorded for this clone. The chain recombines TRBV24-1 with TRBJ1-1, with D possibly matching TRBD1 (6 bases). The germline V and J ends were trimmed by 10 bases and 1 base, with 15 bases remaining between them. This CDR3 contains 14 residues. Per the germline V gene, CDR1 is KGHDR and CDR2 is SFDVKD. In DNA form, the CDR3 reads TGTGCCACATGGGGGGGGCAAGAGAACACTGAAGCTTTCTTT. Protein sequence: CATWGGQENTEAFF.

This clone showed up just once. The chain joins TRBV7-7 to TRBJ2-5; D perhaps matches TRBD1 (6 bases). The CDR3 covers 14 residues. Germline-derived CDR1 and CDR2 are SSHAT and FNYEAQ (reference sequence). V lost 1 base, J lost 1 base, and 7 bases lay in between. This CDR3 reads CASSLGRGQETQYF. CDR3 sequence (DNA): TGTGCCAGCAGCTTAGGCAGGGGCCAAGAGACCCAGTACTTC.

The gene calls are TRBV4-1 and TRBJ1-5; D is uncertain. Germline values: CDR1 MGHRA, CDR2 YSYEKL. CDR3 length: 15 residues. Trimming pared 0 bases from V and 3 bases from J, leaving 9 bases between. Here the CDR3 reads CASSQDSTLNQPQHF. CDR3 sequence (DNA): TGCGCCAGCAGCCAAGATTCGACGCTCAATCAGCCCCAGCATTTT.

This clone has a handful of counts. The V call is TRBV4-3, the J call TRBJ1-2, with no clear D. Germline assignment: CDR1 LGHNA and CDR2 YSLEER. The CDR3 length is 14 residues. Trimming took 0 bases from V and 4 from J, leaving 9 bases between them. The CDR3 region has the DNA TGCGCCAGCAGCCAAGATGCCAAGGGCTATGGCTACACCTTC. It encodes CASSQDAKGYGYTF.

The V and J genes are TRBV15 and TRBJ2-7, with 8 bases fitting TRBD2. CDR1 and CDR2 from the germline V gene are LNHNV and YYDKDF (reference sequence). The length of the CDR3 is 15 residues. Germline trimming cut 5 bases from V and 3 bases from J; bases unmatched to any gene: 9. The CDR3 protein is CATSPRGGVVYEQYV. For the CDR3, the DNA is TGTGCCACCAGCCCCCGGGGGGGAGTTGTCTACGAGCAGTACGTC.

The chain uses TRBV19 and TRBJ2-1; 7 bases line up with TRBD2. This CDR3 contains 16 residues. V shed 3 bases and J 0 bases; nucleotides not matched to a gene: 5. The germline CDR1 and CDR2 sequences are LNHDA and SQIVND (reference sequence). The CDR3 loop is CASSIGGGSSYNEQFF. CDR3 bases: TGTGCCAGTAGTATTGGCGGGGGTAGCTCCTACAATGAGCAGTTCTTC.

V is TRBV9 and J is TRBJ1-2; perhaps TRBD1 as D (5 bases). Germline values: CDR1 SGDLS, CDR2 YYNGEE. V lost 1 base and J 4 bases, leaving 8 bases between the germline ends. The length of the CDR3 is 13 residues. This CDR3 reads CASSVPGTYGYTF. The DNA for the CDR3 is TGTGCCAGCAGCGTACCGGGGACCTATGGCTACACCTTC.

The V gene is TRBV30, the J gene TRBJ1-5, with D unresolved. Trimming left V 0 bases short and J 4 bases short, with 10 bases between. The length of the CDR3 is 14 residues. Germline lookup yields CDR1 GTSNPN and CDR2 SVGIG (reference sequence). The CDR3 region is CAWSVPADNQPQHF. The CDR3 region has the DNA TGTGCCTGGAGTGTACCGGCGGATAATCAGCCCCAGCATTTT. Variable domain in full (rest from reference TRBV30 and TRBJ1-5): SQTIHQWPATLVQPVGSPLSLECTVEGTSNPNLYWYRQAAGRGLQLLFYSVGIGQISSEVPQNLSASRPQDRQFILSSKKLLLSDSGFYLCAWSVPADNQPQHFGDGTRLSIL.

The chain employs TRBV18 and TRBJ2-5; tentative D call: TRBD1 (7 bases). CDR1 is KGHSH, CDR2 LQKENI, per germline. The V gene lost 6 bases and the J gene lost 4 bases, with 12 bases spanning the gap. CDR3 size: 13 residues. Written as DNA, the CDR3 is TGTGCCAGCTCGCATCAGGGGGGAGAGACCCAGTACTTC. This codes for CASSHQGGETQYF.

J is TRBJ2-7 and V is TRBV6-2 or TRBV6-3; 10 bases map to TRBD2. The CDR3 sequence is 14 residues long. V lost 6 bases and J lost 3; bases outside the gene matches: 5. Germline V gene lookup returns CDR1 MNHEY and CDR2 SVGEGT. The CDR3 DNA reads TGTGCCAGCAGCCACCAGCGGGGGGGCTACGAGCAGTACGTC. Its translation: CASSHQRGGYEQYV.

The genes are TRBV7-2 and TRBJ1-2, with D maybe TRBD1 (5 bases). The CDR3 has 13 residues. V shed 3 bases and J shed 6 bases, with 11 bases lying between them. Germline V CDR1 and CDR2: SGHTA, FQGNSA. CDR3 sequence: CASSFYTRDGYTF. CDR3 nucleotides: TGTGCCAGCAGCTTTTATACCAGGGATGGCTACACCTTC.

The chain carries TRBV5-1 and TRBJ1-1, with D tentatively TRBD1 (6 bases). The CDR3 totals 16 residues. Germline V lookup: CDR1 SGHRS, CDR2 YFSETQ. V lost 2 bases, J lost 7 bases, and 21 bases lay in between. The CDR3 sequence: CASSFGSGTKGDEAFF. As DNA, the CDR3 is TGCGCCAGCAGCTTTGGCTCCGGGACAAAAGGAGATGAAGCTTTCTTT.

This chain uses TRBV6-2 or TRBV6-3 with TRBJ1-1; D call uncertain. The CDR3 consists of 13 residues. The V end was cut by 2 bases, the J end by 1 base, with 5 bases between. The V gene's germline CDR1 is MNHEY and CDR2 SVGEGT. For the CDR3, the DNA is TGTGCCAGCAGTTACGGTAGGAACACTGAAGCTTTCTTT. It encodes CASSYGRNTEAFF.

The chain links TRBV7-9 to TRBJ2-1, with TRBD1 matching over 9 bases. J lost 9 bases, V lost 5 bases, and 11 bases had no gene match. This CDR3 is built from 15 residues. Looked up from germline, CDR1 is SEHNR and CDR2 is FQNEAQ (reference sequence). The CDR3 loop reads CASSAPGQGTVEQFF. For the CDR3, the DNA is TGTGCCAGCAGCGCGCCGGGACAGGGCACGGTTGAGCAGTTCTTC.

This chain connects TRBV11-3 to TRBJ2-1; weak D call: TRBD1 (6 bases). This CDR3 comprises 12 residues. In germline, CDR1 is SGHNT, CDR2 YENEEA. V gave up 5 bases and J gave up 6 bases, with 8 bases separating them. Written as DNA, the CDR3 is TGTGCCAGCAGCAAAGGGGGCAATGAGCAGTTCTTC. This codes for CASSKGGNEQFF.

This clone turned up a few times. The chain uses TRBV4-1 and TRBJ2-2; no clear D. V lost 4 bases and J lost 0, with 6 bases in between. The germline V gene encodes CDR1 MGHRA and CDR2 YSYEKL. The CDR3 has 14 residues. This CDR3 is CASSRAANTGELFF. The CDR3, as DNA: TGCGCCAGCAGCCGGGCCGCGAACACCGGGGAGCTGTTTTTT.

This clone occurred once. This CDR3 reads CASTFSGANVLTF. The DNA for the CDR3 is TGTGCCAGCACTTTCTCTGGGGCCAACGTCCTGACTTTC. This chain uses TRBV28 with TRBJ2-6; D is unresolved. V lost 7 bases and J 0 bases, leaving 4 bases between the germline ends. This CDR3 comprises 13 residues. The germline CDR1 and CDR2 sequences are MDHEN and SYDVKM.

V and J are TRBV6-5 and TRBJ2-1, with 7 bases lining up with TRBD1. The CDR3 is 15 amino acids. J lost 6 bases, V lost 2 bases, and 7 bases had no gene match. Germline CDR1 MNHEY, CDR2 SVGAGI. The CDR3 here is CASSYRDSSINEQFF. CDR3 DNA: TGTGCCAGCAGTTACCGGGACAGTTCAATCAATGAGCAGTTCTTC.

The rearrangement uses TRBV12-5 and TRBJ1-1, with D possibly matching TRBD1 (6 bases). V lost 5 bases to trimming and J lost 8 bases, with 15 bases between them. This CDR3 region has 13 residues. Germline CDR1 and CDR2: LGHNT and FRNRAP. DNA for the CDR3: TGTGCTAGTGGTGCTCGGGGGCCCGGGGAAGCTTTCTTT. It yields the protein CASGARGPGEAFF. The variable domain in full, with the rest retrieved from reference TRBV12-5 and TRBJ1-1, is DARVTQTPRHKVTEMGQEVTMRCQPILGHNTVFWYRQTMMQGLELLAYFRNRAPLDDSGMPKDRFSAEMPDATLATLKIQPSEPRDSAVYFCASGARGPGEAFFGQGTRLTVV.

The rearrangement joins TRBV7-9 to TRBJ1-1; no firm D call. The CDR3 contains 16 residues. V gave up 1 base and J gave up 3 bases, with 15 bases separating them. The germline V gene encodes CDR1 SEHNR and CDR2 FQNEAQ (reference sequence). This CDR3 is CASSLGRRGLDTEAFF. As DNA, the CDR3 is TGTGCCAGCAGCTTAGGGCGTAGAGGGTTGGACACTGAAGCTTTCTTT.

V is TRBV3-1 (or the pseudogene TRBV3-2) and J is TRBJ1-3; D uncertain. This CDR3 comprises 15 residues. Germline V gene lookup returns CDR1 LGHDT and CDR2 YNNKEL (reference sequence). Deletions cut 5 bases from V and 2 bases from J, with 13 bases between. CDR3 in DNA: TGTGCCAGCAGCAAGCATAGAGTGGCTGGAAACACCATATATTTT. Protein sequence: CASSKHRVAGNTIYF.

J is TRBJ2-7 and V is TRBV24-1; 7 nucleotides agree with TRBD2. The CDR3 runs to 16 residues. CDR1 and CDR2 (germline): KGHDR, SFDVKD. V shed 3 bases and J 4 bases; nucleotides not matched to a gene: 11. This CDR3 is CATSDPGVAGGYEQYV. Here the CDR3 DNA reads TGTGCCACCAGTGATCCCGGGGTAGCGGGTGGGTACGAGCAGTACGTC.

The rearrangement uses TRBV5-1 and TRBJ2-1, with no clear D. The CDR3 consists of 14 residues. Trimming pared 0 bases from V and 4 bases from J, leaving 8 bases between. CDR1 and CDR2 from the germline V gene are SGHRS and YFSETQ. Here the CDR3 DNA reads TGCGCCAGCAGCTTGGTCCAACAATACAATGAGCAGTTCTTC. Its translation: CASSLVQQYNEQFF.

This chain joins TRBV7-2 and TRBJ1-2; maybe TRBD1 (5 bases). CDR1 SGHTA and CDR2 FQGNSA come from the germline V gene. This CDR3 spans 14 amino acids. V was pared by 0 bases and J by 4 bases, with 9 bases between. CDR3 residues: CASSLAHGTYGYTF. The CDR3, as DNA: TGTGCCAGCAGCTTAGCGCACGGGACCTATGGCTACACCTTC.